This entry describes one T cell receptor beta chain. This sample is part of a study of blood T cell repertoires in COVID-19. Overall study: Samples representing acute and convalescent COVID-19 were sourced from the United States, Italy and Spain. Sources were T cells, B-cell-depleted T cells, or PBMCs; the material itself was cDNA or gDNA.

Per the original data handling: For nucleated cells, counts were estimated from reference gene primer amplification. Method: immunoSEQ multiplex PCR; TCRdb's copy keeps in-frame clones and lacks some. V and J calls and clone size are as listed in that table; D and trimming were resolved from the DNA. Among roughly 250,000 clones listed, roughly 91% were seen once. Trimming at V came to 0 bases and at J to 2 bases, leaving 1 base not matched to a gene. The germline V gene encodes CDR1 MNHEY and CDR2 SVGAGI. The CDR3 covers 15 residues. The sequence was obtained from a man aged 25-45 years with COVID-19, enrolled during active disease. This rearrangement joins TRBV6-5 to TRBJ2-5; 9 positions match TRBD2. The material sequenced was peripheral blood. Here the CDR3 DNA reads TGTGCCAGCAGTTACTCAGCGGGGGGTCAAGAGACCCAGTACTTC. Translating gives CASSYSAGGQETQYF.